The next 16 T cell receptor beta chains were all read from a single sample in a study of blood T cell repertoires in COVID-19. TCRdb's table, derived via immunoSEQ multiplex PCR, lists solely in-frame clones and lacks some. The table lists over 9,500 clones, just over 75% of them singletons, with over 35% in the top ten. Sequenced sample: peripheral blood. Receptors originate from a human donor in a cohort sampled during active COVID-19.

This clone was seen once. The chain employs TRBV19 and TRBJ1-3, with 9 bases matching TRBD1. Germline V CDR1 and CDR2: LNHDA, SQIVND (reference sequence). The CDR3 has 16 residues. V shed 5 bases, J shed 4 bases, and the junction held 9 bases outside the gene matches. CDR3 in DNA: TGTGCCAGTAGTGTGACGGGACAGGGTAGAGGAAACACCATATATTTT. Its protein product is CASSVTGQGRGNTIYF.

V gene TRBV14 combines with J gene TRBJ2-7; tentative D call: TRBD2 (5 bases). V shed 4 bases and J shed 4 bases, with 8 bases lying between them. Germline CDR1 is SGHDN and CDR2 is FVKESK. The CDR3 runs to 12 residues. The DNA for the CDR3 is TGTGCCAGCAGCCCGACGGGGTACGAGCAGTACTTC. This sequence encodes CASSPTGYEQYF.

This chain joins TRBV4-3 and TRBJ2-2, with 9 positions matching TRBD2. J lost 5 bases, V lost 0 bases, and 19 bases had no gene match. The CDR3 has 21 amino acids. Germline V lookup: CDR1 LGHNA, CDR2 YSLEER. Here the CDR3 reads CASSQDAGTSGRPIRTGELFF. The CDR3 DNA follows: TGCGCCAGCAGCCAAGACGCGGGGACAAGCGGGAGGCCCATAAGAACCGGGGAGCTGTTTTTT.

The chain links TRBV7-2 to TRBJ1-5; D may be TRBD1 (6 bases). The CDR3 has 15 residues. Germline V gene sequence: CDR1 SGHTA, CDR2 FQGNSA. V lost 1 base, J lost 1 base, and 8 bases lay in between. The CDR3 DNA follows: TGTGCCAGCAGCTTAGTGGGGGCGAGCAATCAGCCCCAGCATTTT. Protein: CASSLVGASNQPQHF.

This clone was picked up a small number of times. The V gene is TRBV19, the J gene TRBJ1-5; TRBD1 matches 7 bases. Germline V CDR1 and CDR2: LNHDA, SQIVND (reference sequence). J gave up 5 bases and V 1 base, and 8 bases lay outside the gene matches. The CDR3 has 16 residues. The CDR3 region is CASSIGDNRGYQPQHF. CDR3 nucleotides: TGTGCCAGTAGTATAGGAGACAACAGGGGATATCAGCCCCAGCATTTT.

J is TRBJ1-4 and V is TRBV5-4; TRBD1 might be the D (6 bases). The CDR3 loop spans 15 amino acids. Germline CDR1 reads SGHNT; CDR2 reads YYREEE (reference sequence). Trimming took 4 bases from V and 8 from J, leaving 18 bases between them. The CDR3 loop is CASSDGTSVREKLFF. The CDR3 bases are TGTGCCAGCAGCGACGGGACATCGGTGAGAGAAAAACTGTTTTTT.

The gene calls are TRBV11-2 and TRBJ2-1, with TRBD2 as a possible D gene (6 bases). V lost 1 base to trimming and J lost 13 bases, with 8 bases between them. Germline V gene data show CDR1 as SGHAT and CDR2 as FQNNGV. The CDR3 has 11 residues. The CDR3 DNA reads TGTGCCAGCAGCTTAGCGGGGGACCAGTTCTTC. Translating gives CASSLAGDQFF.

This sequence joins TRBV9 and TRBJ2-2, with D possibly matching TRBD1 (6 bases). Trimming stripped 1 base from V and 5 bases from J, with 12 bases between. CDR3 size: 15 residues. The V gene's germline CDR1 is SGDLS and CDR2 YYNGEE. CDR3 DNA: TGTGCCAGCAGCGTAAAACTACAGGGAACCGGGGAGCTGTTTTTT. Its protein is CASSVKLQGTGELFF.

This rearrangement joins TRBV7-8 to TRBJ1-2; maybe TRBD1 (6 bases). The CDR3 is 14 residues long. Trimming took off 3 bases at V and 5 bases at J, with 13 bases between the two ends. Germline-derived CDR1 and CDR2 are SGHVS and FQNEAQ. The CDR3 region is CASSFQAGEYGYTF. The DNA of the CDR3 is TGTGCCAGCAGCTTCCAGGCAGGGGAGTATGGCTACACCTTC.

This chain connects TRBV10-2 to TRBJ1-1; TRBD1 agrees at 8 bases. The germline V gene encodes CDR1 WSHSY and CDR2 SAAADI. There are 16 residues in the CDR3. J lost 4 bases, V lost 5 bases, and 12 bases had no gene match. The CDR3 DNA is TGCGCCAGCAGTAACCCGCAGGGGGCCGCGGGCACTGAAGCTTTCTTT. Its translation: CASSNPQGAAGTEAFF.

V is TRBV6-6 and J is TRBJ1-3; a weak D match, TRBD1 (5 bases). With 2 bases removed from V and 8 bases from J, the gap between germline ends came to 16 bases. The CDR3 spans 15 residues. Per the germline V gene, CDR1 is MNHNY and CDR2 is SVGAGI (reference sequence). The DNA for the CDR3 is TGTGCCAGCAGTTACGGGGGGGGAAATCGGTACACCATATATTTT. Its protein is CASSYGGGNRYTIYF.

The chain combines TRBV7-9 with TRBJ1-3; tentatively, D is TRBD1 (6 bases). The CDR3 sequence is 15 residues long. Germline values: CDR1 SEHNR, CDR2 FQNEAQ (reference sequence). V lost 5 bases and J lost 5, with 16 bases in between. The CDR3 sequence: CASSPGTNLRNTIYF. CDR3 bases: TGTGCCAGCAGCCCCGGGACAAACCTCAGAAACACCATATATTTT.

The J gene is TRBJ1-5, the V gene TRBV7-2, with D unclear. The CDR3 length is 16 residues. Trimming removed 1 base from V and 2 bases from J, with 12 bases in between. CDR1 is SGHTA, CDR2 FQGNSA, per germline. The CDR3 DNA is TGTGCCAGCAGCTTAGGAAGTGCATCGGGCAATCAGCCCCAGCATTTT. This gives the protein CASSLGSASGNQPQHF.

The rearrangement links TRBV2 to TRBJ1-1; D is perhaps TRBD1 (5 bases). Germline V gene sequence: CDR1 SNHLY, CDR2 FYNNEI. V lost 7 bases and J lost 1, with 13 bases in between. The CDR3 length is 14 residues. The CDR3 reads CASTKQETNTEAFF. The DNA for the CDR3 is TGTGCCAGCACTAAACAGGAGACGAACACTGAAGCTTTCTTT.

This rearrangement joins TRBV19 to TRBJ1-1, with TRBD1 identical over 10 bases. With 7 bases clipped from V and 2 bases from J, the junction kept 10 bases outside the gene matches. The germline V gene encodes CDR1 LNHDA and CDR2 SQIVND (reference sequence). The CDR3 has 16 amino acids. The DNA for the CDR3 is TGTGCCAGTACCTCCCTGGGACAGGGGACCAACACTGAAGCTTTCTTT. Its protein product is CASTSLGQGTNTEAFF.

Only one count was recorded for this clone. The CDR3 coding sequence is TGTGCCAGTAGTACCAACAGGGTCAATTCACCCCTCCACTTT. It is translated as CASSTNRVNSPLHF. This chain links TRBV19 with TRBJ1-6, with a possible D match to TRBD1 (6 bases). V was pared by 4 bases and J by 7 bases, with 11 bases between. The CDR3 runs 14 residues. The germline CDR1 and CDR2 sequences are LNHDA and SQIVND (reference sequence). Together with reference TRBV19 and TRBJ1-6, the CDR3 gives the full variable domain: DGGITQSPKYLFRKEGQNVTLSCEQNLNHDAMYWYRQDPGQGLRLIYYSQIVNDFQKGDIAEGYSVSREKKESFPLTVTSAQKNPTAFYLCASSTNRVNSPLHFGNGTRLTVT.